A selection of T cell receptor beta chains follows, all from one sample in a study of T cell responses to AZD1222 COVID-19 vaccine. Measured with immunoSEQ multiplex PCR; TCRdb has only the in-frame clones, and not every one. The sample carries over 70,000 clones, approximately 89% recorded once. The specimen comprised peripheral blood, sampled 28 days after the second AZD1222 dose. These receptors came from an adult who received the AZD1222 COVID-19 vaccine. The CDR3 runs from the conserved cysteine through the conserved F or W. A D gene is named only where the DNA matches it firmly. Rows give clone size only sometimes, using once, few, many, or a class for an expanded clone.

clone_size j_call d_call v_call cdr3_aa cdr3_nt
. TRBJ1-4 TRBD1 TRBV4-1 CASSQQGQGARDEKLFF TGCGCCAGCAGCCAGCAAGGACAGGGGGCTAGAGATGAAAAACTGTTTTTT
once TRBJ2-7 TRBD2 TRBV7-2 CASSFRSGGPYEQYF TGTGCCAGCAGCTTCCGTAGCGGGGGGCCCTACGAGCAGTACTTC
. TRBJ1-2 . TRBV2 CASGQRYGYTF TGTGCCAGCGGACAGAGATATGGCTACACCTTC
once TRBJ2-5 TRBD1 TRBV5-1 CASSTRTGGSQETQYF TGCGCCAGCAGCACACGGACAGGGGGGAGCCAAGAGACCCAGTACTTC
once TRBJ1-1 . TRBV7-9 CASSQTGRGTPEAFF TGTGCCAGCAGCCAAACAGGGAGGGGAACGCCTGAAGCTTTCTTT
. TRBJ2-7 . TRBV10-3 CAIRGITYEQYF TGTGCCATCAGGGGGATCACCTACGAGCAGTACTTC
. TRBJ1-2 . TRBV5-8 CASPLKPPFYYGYTF TGTGCCAGCCCCTTGAAACCTCCCTTCTACTATGGCTACACCTTC
few TRBJ2-3 . TRBV13 CASSPNYGQTDTQYF TGTGCCAGCAGCCCGAATTATGGACAAACAGATACGCAGTATTTT
. TRBJ2-3 TRBD2 TRBV5-4 CASSLAGLGTDTQYF TGTGCCAGCAGCTTGGCGGGACTAGGCACAGATACGCAGTATTTT
. TRBJ1-6 . TRBV19 CASSIVGSSYNSPLHF TGTGCCAGTAGTATAGTTGGGAGCTCCTATAATTCACCCCTCCACTTT
. TRBJ2-5 . TRBV6-5 CASSYSRDPVGTQYF TGTGCCAGCAGTTACTCCAGGGACCCGGTCGGGACCCAGTACTTC
once TRBJ2-5 TRBD2 TRBV9 CASSPPIETSSRETQYF TGTGCCAGCAGCCCCCCGATTGAGACTAGCTCAAGAGAGACCCAGTACTTC
. TRBJ2-2 . TRBV7-2 CASSFWSWGAGELFF TGTGCCAGCAGTTTCTGGTCGTGGGGGGCCGGGGAGCTGTTTTTT
few TRBJ1-2 . TRBV15 CATSRDSPDNYGYTF TGTGCCACCAGCAGAGATTCCCCAGACAACTATGGCTACACCTTC
. TRBJ2-1 TRBD2 TRBV6-4 CASSWGLADSYNEQFF TGTGCCAGCAGTTGGGGACTAGCGGATTCCTACAATGAGCAGTTCTTC
. TRBJ2-5 . TRBV6-5 CASIRTFQETQYF TGTGCCAGCATAAGGACATTCCAAGAGACCCAGTACTTC
. TRBJ1-1 . TRBV5-4 CASSLKHSMNTEAFF TGTGCCAGCAGCTTAAAACACTCCATGAACACTGAAGCTTTCTTT
. TRBJ1-4 TRBD1 TRBV2 CASSNTGTVGEKLFF TGTGCCAGCAGTAACACCGGGACAGTCGGTGAAAAACTGTTTTTT
. TRBJ2-2 TRBD1 TRBV7-7 CASSSGQGRGTGELFF TGTGCTAGCAGCTCCGGACAGGGAAGGGGAACCGGGGAGCTGTTTTTT
. TRBJ1-2 . TRBV6-4 CASSDGGSYGYTF TGTGCCAGCAGTGACGGGGGTAGTTATGGCTACACCTTC
. TRBJ1-5 . TRBV30 CAWSVLSSSNQPQHF TGTGCCTGGAGTGTACTTTCGAGTAGCAATCAGCCCCAGCATTTT
. TRBJ2-3 . TRBV11-1 CASSFGRGNTDTQYF TGTGCCAGCAGCTTCGGCAGGGGAAACACAGATACGCAGTATTTT
. TRBJ2-1 TRBD2 TRBV29-1 CSVDWTRGGLRTYNEQFF TGCAGCGTTGACTGGACGCGGGGGGGCTTGCGAACCTACAATGAGCAGTTCTTC
once TRBJ2-2 . TRBV7-2 CASSLANPWGQTNTGELFF TGTGCCAGCAGCTTAGCCAACCCATGGGGGCAGACGAACACCGGGGAGCTGTTTTTT
. TRBJ2-3 . TRBV5-4 CASSTKRDTQYF TGTGCCAGCAGCACCAAGAGGGATACGCAGTATTTT
. TRBJ2-7 TRBD2 TRBV4-2 CASSQGAGGTYEQYF TGTGCCAGCAGCCAAGGAGCGGGGGGGACCTACGAGCAGTACTTC
. TRBJ2-3 . TRBV5-1 CASSEGGETDTQYF TGCGCCAGCTCAGAGGGGGGAGAGACAGATACGCAGTATTTT
once TRBJ2-5 . TRBV7-2 CASSLTGPGETQYF TGTGCCAGCAGCTTAACAGGTCCGGGAGAGACCCAGTACTTC
. TRBJ1-5 TRBD1 TRBV15 CATSRDLQQGVGGNQPQHF TGTGCCACCAGCAGAGATCTACAACAGGGGGTCGGCGGCAATCAGCCCCAGCATTTT
. TRBJ1-2 TRBD1 TRBV7-2 CASRPGTGGDGYTF TGTGCCAGCAGACCCGGGACAGGGGGCGATGGCTACACCTTC
. TRBJ2-7 . TRBV3-1/TRBV3-2 CASSQVGGPGEQYF TGTGCCAGCAGCCAAGTTGGGGGCCCAGGGGAGCAGTACTTC
. TRBJ1-5 TRBD1 TRBV4-1 CASSQSTGDYEPQHF TGCGCCAGCAGCCAAAGTACAGGGGATTATGAGCCCCAGCATTTT
. TRBJ1-2 . TRBV4-2 CASSQNRVDGYTF TGTGCCAGCAGCCAAAACAGGGTGGATGGCTACACCTTC
. TRBJ2-7 TRBD1 TRBV7-9 CASSLVGQGGYEQYF TGTGCCAGCAGCTTAGTGGGACAGGGTGGTTACGAGCAGTACTTC
. TRBJ2-3 TRBD2 TRBV7-2 CASSLGAGGYTDTQYF TGTGCCAGCAGCTTAGGGGCGGGGGGGTACACAGATACGCAGTATTTT
. TRBJ1-4 TRBD1 TRBV5-1 CASSLDREEEKLFF TGCGCCAGCAGCCTGGACAGGGAGGAGGAAAAACTGTTTTTT
. TRBJ2-3 . TRBV5-1 CASARAVAAGTTDTQYF TGCGCCAGCGCAAGGGCCGTGGCGGCGGGGACCACAGATACGCAGTATTTT
. TRBJ2-7 TRBD1 TRBV10-3 CAIGDRGNAYEQYF TGTGCCATCGGGGACAGGGGAAATGCCTACGAGCAGTACTTC
. TRBJ1-6 . TRBV5-5 CASSLGSFNSPLHF TGTGCCAGCAGTCTCGGGAGCTTCAATTCACCCCTCCACTTT
. TRBJ1-2 TRBD1 TRBV9 CASGGQELNYGYTF TGTGCCAGCGGGGGACAGGAGCTAAACTATGGCTACACCTTC
. TRBJ1-5 . TRBV9 CASSQNSNQPQHF TGTGCCAGCAGCCAAAATAGCAATCAGCCCCAGCATTTT
. TRBJ1-2 . TRBV14 CASSQSGLHGYTF TGTGCCAGCAGCCAATCCGGGTTACATGGCTACACCTTC
. TRBJ1-5 . TRBV2 CASSEALRAQPQHF TGTGCCAGCAGTGAAGCGCTAAGGGCTCAGCCCCAGCATTTT
once TRBJ1-6 TRBD1 TRBV7-9 CASSLGDSFIESLHF TGTGCCAGCAGCCTTGGGGACAGCTTCATTGAGTCCCTCCACTTT
. TRBJ1-4 . TRBV12-3/TRBV12-4 CASSLDGGYRLFF TGTGCCAGCAGTTTAGACGGGGGATACCGACTGTTTTTT
. TRBJ2-2 . TRBV5-1 CASSSLVTNTGELFF TGCGCCAGCAGCTCCTTAGTCACGAACACCGGGGAGCTGTTTTTT
. TRBJ1-5 . TRBV19 CASSIGDLSNQPQHF TGTGCCAGTAGTATTGGGGACCTTAGCAATCAGCCCCAGCATTTT
. TRBJ2-1 . TRBV7-2 CASSLVQVNEQFF TGTGCCAGCAGCTTAGTCCAAGTCAATGAGCAGTTCTTC
. TRBJ2-3 . TRBV2 CASRSDSTDTQYF TGTGCCAGCAGGTCGGACAGCACAGATACGCAGTATTTT